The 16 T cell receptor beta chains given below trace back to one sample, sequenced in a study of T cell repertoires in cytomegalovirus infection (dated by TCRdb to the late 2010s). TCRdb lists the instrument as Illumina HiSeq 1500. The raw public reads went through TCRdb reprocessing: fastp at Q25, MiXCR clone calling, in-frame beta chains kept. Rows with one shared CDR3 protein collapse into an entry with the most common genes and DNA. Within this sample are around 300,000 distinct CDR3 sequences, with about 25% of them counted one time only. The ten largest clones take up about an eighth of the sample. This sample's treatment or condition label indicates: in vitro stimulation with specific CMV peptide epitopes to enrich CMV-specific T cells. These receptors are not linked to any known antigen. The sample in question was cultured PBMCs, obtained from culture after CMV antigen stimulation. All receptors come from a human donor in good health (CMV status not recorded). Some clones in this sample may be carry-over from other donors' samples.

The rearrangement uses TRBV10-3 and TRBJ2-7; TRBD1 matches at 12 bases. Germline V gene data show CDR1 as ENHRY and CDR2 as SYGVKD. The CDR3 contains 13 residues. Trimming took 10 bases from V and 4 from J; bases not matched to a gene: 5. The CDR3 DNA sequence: TGTGCCACCGGGACAGGGGGCTTTTACGAGCAGTACTTC. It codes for CATGTGGFYEQYF.

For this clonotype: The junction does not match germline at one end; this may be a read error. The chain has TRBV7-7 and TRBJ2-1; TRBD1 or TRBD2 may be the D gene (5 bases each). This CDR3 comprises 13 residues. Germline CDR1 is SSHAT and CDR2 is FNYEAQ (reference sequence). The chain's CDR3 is CASSRGRFNEQFF. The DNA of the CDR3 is TGTGCTAGCAGCCGGGGACGGTTCAATGAGCAGTTCTTC.

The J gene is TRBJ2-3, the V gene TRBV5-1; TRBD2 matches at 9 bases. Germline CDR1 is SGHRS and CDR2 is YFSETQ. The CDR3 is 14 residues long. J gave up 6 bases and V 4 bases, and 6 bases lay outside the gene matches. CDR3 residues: CASSPGTSSDTQYF. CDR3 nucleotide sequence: TGCGCCAGCAGCCCCGGGACTAGCTCGGATACGCAGTATTTT.

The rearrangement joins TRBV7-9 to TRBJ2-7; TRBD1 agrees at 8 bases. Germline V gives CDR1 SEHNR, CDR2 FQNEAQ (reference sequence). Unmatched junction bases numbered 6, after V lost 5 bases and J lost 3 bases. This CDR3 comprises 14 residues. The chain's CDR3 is CASSKDRESYEQYF. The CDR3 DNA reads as TGTGCCAGCAGCAAGGACAGGGAAAGCTACGAGCAGTACTTC.

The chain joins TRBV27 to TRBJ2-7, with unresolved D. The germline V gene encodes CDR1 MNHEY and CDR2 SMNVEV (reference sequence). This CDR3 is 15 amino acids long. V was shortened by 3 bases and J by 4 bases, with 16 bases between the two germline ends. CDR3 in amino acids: CASSFSLGSPYEQYF. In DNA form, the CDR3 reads TGTGCCAGCAGTTTTTCTCTGGGATCACCTTACGAGCAGTACTTC.

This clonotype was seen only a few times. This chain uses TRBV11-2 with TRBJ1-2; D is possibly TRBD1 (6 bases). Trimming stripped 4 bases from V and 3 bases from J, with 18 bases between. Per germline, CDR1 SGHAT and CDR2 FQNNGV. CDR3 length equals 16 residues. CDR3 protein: CASSYPGGARYYGYTF. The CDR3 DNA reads TGTGCCAGCAGCTACCCGGGGGGGGCGCGTTACTATGGCTACACCTTC.

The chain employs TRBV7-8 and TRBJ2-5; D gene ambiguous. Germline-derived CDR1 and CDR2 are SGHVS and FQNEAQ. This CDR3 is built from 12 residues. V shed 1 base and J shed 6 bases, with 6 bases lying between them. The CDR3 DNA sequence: TGTGCCAGCAGCTTAGTAATACAGACCCAGTACTTC. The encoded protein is CASSLVIQTQYF.

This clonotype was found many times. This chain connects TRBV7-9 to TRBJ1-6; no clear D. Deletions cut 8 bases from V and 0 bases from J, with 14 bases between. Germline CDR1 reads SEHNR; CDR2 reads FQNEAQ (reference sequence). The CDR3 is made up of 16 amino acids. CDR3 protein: CASAPGEVSYNSPLHF. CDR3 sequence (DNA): TGTGCCAGCGCCCCCGGAGAGGTCTCCTATAATTCACCCCTCCACTTT. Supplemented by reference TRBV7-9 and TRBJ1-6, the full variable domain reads DTGVSQNPRHKITKRGQNVTFRCDPISEHNRLYWYRQTLGQGPEFLTYFQNEAQLEKSRLLSDRFSAERPKGSFSTLEIQRTEQGDSAMYLCASAPGEVSYNSPLHFGNGTRLTVT.

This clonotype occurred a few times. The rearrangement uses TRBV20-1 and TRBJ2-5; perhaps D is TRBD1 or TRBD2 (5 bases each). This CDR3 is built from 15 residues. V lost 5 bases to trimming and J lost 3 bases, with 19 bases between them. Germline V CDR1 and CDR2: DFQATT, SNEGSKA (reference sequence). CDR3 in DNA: TGCAGTGCTTTGGGAAGGGAGCGGACAAAAGAGACCCAGTACTTC. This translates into CSALGRERTKETQYF.

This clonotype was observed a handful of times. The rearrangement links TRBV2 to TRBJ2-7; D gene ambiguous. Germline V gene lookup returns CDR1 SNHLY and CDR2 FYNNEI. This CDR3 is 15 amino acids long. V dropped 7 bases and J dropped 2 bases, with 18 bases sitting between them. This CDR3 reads CASTIPRTGAYEQYV. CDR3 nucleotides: TGTGCCAGCACCATCCCGCGGACCGGCGCCTACGAGCAGTACGTC.

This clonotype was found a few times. The CDR3 DNA follows: TGTGCCATCAGTGAAATTGGCGGCGAGACCCAGTACTTC. This gives the protein CAISEIGGETQYF. The genes are TRBV10-3 and TRBJ2-5; D unresolved. Germline V lookup: CDR1 ENHRY, CDR2 SYGVKD. The CDR3 totals 13 residues. V lost 3 bases, J lost 5 bases, and 10 bases lay in between.

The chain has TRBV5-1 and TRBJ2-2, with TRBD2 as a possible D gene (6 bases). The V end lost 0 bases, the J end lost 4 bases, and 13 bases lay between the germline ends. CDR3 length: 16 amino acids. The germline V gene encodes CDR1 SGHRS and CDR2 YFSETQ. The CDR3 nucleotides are TGCGCCAGCAGCTTGGCCGGGGGAGTGGGCACCGGGGAGCTGTTTTTT. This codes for CASSLAGGVGTGELFF.

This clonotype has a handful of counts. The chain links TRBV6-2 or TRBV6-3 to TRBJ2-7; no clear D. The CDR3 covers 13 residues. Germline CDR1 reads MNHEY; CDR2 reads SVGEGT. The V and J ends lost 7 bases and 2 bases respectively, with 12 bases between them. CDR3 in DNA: TGTGCCAGCACCCCCGCGAATGCCTACGAGCAGTACTTC. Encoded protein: CASTPANAYEQYF.

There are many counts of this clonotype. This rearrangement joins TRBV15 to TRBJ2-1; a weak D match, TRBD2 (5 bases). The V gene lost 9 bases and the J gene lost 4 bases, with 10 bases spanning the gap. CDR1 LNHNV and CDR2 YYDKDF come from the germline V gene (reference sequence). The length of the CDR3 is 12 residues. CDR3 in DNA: TGTGCCACTCGGGGATGGTACAATGAGCAGTTCTTC. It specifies CATRGWYNEQFF.

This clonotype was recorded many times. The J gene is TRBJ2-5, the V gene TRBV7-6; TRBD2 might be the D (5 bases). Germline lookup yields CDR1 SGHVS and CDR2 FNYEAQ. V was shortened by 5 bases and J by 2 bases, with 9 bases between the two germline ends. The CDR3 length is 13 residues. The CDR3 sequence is CASSESGQETQYF. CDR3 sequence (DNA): TGTGCCAGCAGCGAAAGCGGACAAGAGACCCAGTACTTC.

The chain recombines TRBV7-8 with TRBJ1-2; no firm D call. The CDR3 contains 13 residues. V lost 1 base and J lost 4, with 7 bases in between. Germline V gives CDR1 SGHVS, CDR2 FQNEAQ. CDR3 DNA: TGTGCCAGCAGCTTAGAGGCCCCCTATGGCTACACCTTC. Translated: CASSLEAPYGYTF.